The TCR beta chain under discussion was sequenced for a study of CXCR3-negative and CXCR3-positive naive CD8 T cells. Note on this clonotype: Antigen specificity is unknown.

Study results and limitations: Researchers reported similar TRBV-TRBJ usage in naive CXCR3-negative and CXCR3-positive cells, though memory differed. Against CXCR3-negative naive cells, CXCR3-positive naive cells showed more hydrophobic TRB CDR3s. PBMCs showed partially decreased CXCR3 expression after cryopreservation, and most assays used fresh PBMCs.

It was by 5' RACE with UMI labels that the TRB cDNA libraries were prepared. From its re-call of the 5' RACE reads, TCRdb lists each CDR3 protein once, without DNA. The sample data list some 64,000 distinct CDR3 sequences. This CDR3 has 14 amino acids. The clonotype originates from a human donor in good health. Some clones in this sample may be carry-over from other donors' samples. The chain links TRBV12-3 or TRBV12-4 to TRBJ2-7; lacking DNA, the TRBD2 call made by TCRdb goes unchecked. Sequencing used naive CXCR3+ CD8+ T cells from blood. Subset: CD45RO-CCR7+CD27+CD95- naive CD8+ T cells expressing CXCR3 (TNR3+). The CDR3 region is CASSPLAGAHEQYF.